A single sample is the source of the 19 T cell receptor beta chains below, sequenced in a study of cytomegalovirus exposure and HLA in healthy donors. Measured with immunoSEQ multiplex PCR; TCRdb has only the in-frame clones, and not every one. In the table there are over 50,000 clones, almost 97% of which are singletons. Sequenced sample: PBMCs. The receptors were sampled from a young woman in good health and CMV-seronegative.

The chain has TRBV12-1 and TRBJ2-4; the D call in the table, TRBD1, was not verified against the DNA. TRBV12-1 is assigned pseudogene status. This CDR3 spans 15 amino acids. This CDR3 reads CARGAGGMAKNIQYF. The CDR3 DNA follows: TGTGCCAGGGGGGCAGGGGGGATGGCCAAAAACATTCAGTACTTC.

With regard to this clone: At one end, the junction sequence differs from germline, possibly due to a read error. The chain employs TRBV5-6 and TRBJ2-7; 10 bases fit TRBD1. The CDR3 runs to 14 residues. The V gene's germline CDR1 is SGHDT and CDR2 YYEEEE. The CDR3 DNA follows: TGTGCCAGCAGCATCGGGACAGGGGCCTACCAGCAGTACTTC. This codes for CASSIGTGAYQQYF.

The chain joins TRBV7-6 to TRBJ2-7; TRBD2 matches 7 bases. The CDR3 spans 14 residues. The junction had 7 bases not matched to a gene; V was cut back by 8 bases and J by 0 bases. Germline V gene data show CDR1 as SGHVS and CDR2 as FNYEAQ. CDR3 DNA: TGTGCCAGCCTCTCGGGGAGGGGCTCCTACGAGCAGTACTTC. Translating it yields CASLSGRGSYEQYF.

The chain recombines TRBV9 with TRBJ1-3; D is perhaps TRBD1 (5 bases). Trimming shortened V by 0 bases and J by 1 base, and 11 bases separated the two germline ends. CDR3 length: 16 amino acids. Germline V gene data show CDR1 as SGDLS and CDR2 as YYNGEE. The CDR3 reads CASSVVAGNSGNTIYF. Written as DNA, the CDR3 is TGTGCCAGCAGCGTAGTGGCAGGGAATTCTGGAAACACCATATATTTT.

V usage is TRBV4-3 and J usage is TRBJ2-5; perhaps TRBD2 as D (7 bases). The germline V gene has CDR1 LGHNA and CDR2 YSLEER. This CDR3 is 15 amino acids long. Trimming took 0 bases from V and 4 from J, leaving 12 bases between them. CDR3 loop: CASSQDFGGPETQYF. The CDR3 nucleotides read TGCGCCAGCAGCCAAGATTTCGGGGGGCCAGAGACCCAGTACTTC.

The chain is built from TRBV5-8 and TRBJ1-3; TRBD1 might be the D (5 bases). V gave up 4 bases and J gave up 0 bases, with 14 bases separating them. The CDR3 contains 16 residues. Germline loops: CDR1 SGHTS, CDR2 YDEGEE. The CDR3 spells CASSQKRDSSGNTIYF. The CDR3 DNA reads TGTGCCAGCAGCCAAAAACGGGACTCCTCTGGAAACACCATATATTTT.

The gene calls are TRBV5-1 and TRBJ2-1; tentative D call: TRBD2 (5 bases). The CDR3 covers 18 residues. The V gene lost 0 bases and the J gene lost 0 bases, with 16 bases spanning the gap. Germline V gives CDR1 SGHRS, CDR2 YFSETQ. The CDR3: CASSLEWTPGNSYNEQFF. CDR3 sequence (DNA): TGCGCCAGCAGCTTGGAGTGGACTCCTGGAAACTCCTACAATGAGCAGTTCTTC. Drawing the rest from reference TRBV5-1 and TRBJ2-1, the complete variable domain is KAGVTQTPRYLIKTRGQQVTLSCSPISGHRSVSWYQQTPGQGLQFLFEYFSETQRNKGNFPGRFSGRQFSNSRSEMNVSTLELGDSALYLCASSLEWTPGNSYNEQFFGPGTRLTVL.

CDR3 nucleotide sequence: TGTGCCCCCTGCCGGGTCGGCTACACCTTC. It specifies CAPCRVGYTF. The genes are TRBV21-1 and TRBJ1-2. TRBV21-1 is annotated as a pseudogene. The CDR3 is 10 residues long.

The rearrangement uses TRBV19 and TRBJ1-2; maybe TRBD1 (6 bases). The V gene's germline CDR1 is LNHDA and CDR2 SQIVND (reference sequence). The ends were cut back, 5 bases at V and 3 bases at J, with 10 bases in the middle. This CDR3 comprises 13 residues. CDR3 nucleotides: TGTGCCAGTAGTCCCCGGACAGACTATGGCTACACCTTC. As protein: CASSPRTDYGYTF.

This sequence joins TRBV13 and TRBJ1-2; perhaps TRBD1 as D (5 bases). V lost 5 bases, J lost 4 bases, and 20 bases lay in between. This CDR3 has 16 amino acids. CDR1 is PRHDT and CDR2 is FYEKMQ in the germline V gene (reference sequence). Written as DNA, the CDR3 is TGTGCCAGCAGCCCCACCCAGCGGGGCGCGGGCTATGGCTACACCTTC. It yields the protein CASSPTQRGAGYGYTF.

The chain employs TRBV6-1 and TRBJ1-4; D is unresolved. CDR1 is MNHNS and CDR2 is SASEGT in the germline V gene. This CDR3 spans 15 amino acids. The ends were cut back, 3 bases at V and 0 bases at J, with 8 bases in the middle. CDR3 in amino acids: CASSDRGTTNEKLFF. CDR3 coding DNA: TGTGCCAGCAGTGATCGGGGAACAACTAATGAAAAACTGTTTTTT.

The chain is built from TRBV5-6 and TRBJ2-4; 11 positions match TRBD2. The V gene end was trimmed by 0 bases and the J gene end by 8 bases; junction bases not matched to a gene: 10. There are 17 residues in the CDR3. Germline CDR1 SGHDT, CDR2 YYEEEE. The CDR3 sequence: CASSLAVVAGGSHIQYF. CDR3 in DNA: TGTGCCAGCAGCTTGGCCGTGGTAGCGGGAGGGTCACACATTCAGTACTTC.

This sequence joins TRBV5-1 and TRBJ1-1; D unresolved. The CDR3 sequence is 14 residues long. CDR1 is SGHRS and CDR2 is YFSETQ in the germline V gene. Trimming removed 4 bases from V and 1 base from J, with 11 bases in between. The DNA for the CDR3 is TGCGCCAGCAGCCGGGGTGGCACGAACACTGAAGCTTTCTTT. It translates to CASSRGGTNTEAFF.

This chain connects TRBV27 to TRBJ2-7, with D possibly TRBD1 on 6 matching bases. V shed 4 bases and J shed 0 bases, with 16 bases lying between them. Germline-derived CDR1 and CDR2 are MNHEY and SMNVEV (reference sequence). The CDR3 covers 16 residues. Here the CDR3 reads CASSSLQGSPSYEQYF. The CDR3 coding sequence is TGTGCCAGCAGTTCACTGCAGGGGTCCCCCTCCTACGAGCAGTACTTC.

The CDR3 reads CASSLYPLEGRDTDTQYF. CDR3 sequence (DNA): TGTGCCAGCAGTTTATACCCCCTCGAGGGTAGGGACACAGATACGCAGTATTTT. The chain has TRBV27 and TRBJ2-3; D is perhaps TRBD2 (5 bases). Germline CDR1 reads MNHEY; CDR2 reads SMNVEV (reference sequence). This CDR3 spans 18 amino acids. V was pared by 1 base and J by 2 bases, with 19 bases between.

The rearrangement uses TRBV27 and TRBJ2-2, with D perhaps TRBD2 (5 bases). In germline, CDR1 is MNHEY, CDR2 SMNVEV (reference sequence). There are 15 residues in the CDR3. V was cut by 5 bases and J by 6 bases, with 16 bases left in between. The CDR3 sequence: CASSARVLRAGELFF. CDR3 nucleotides: TGTGCCAGCAGTGCACGGGTCTTGAGGGCCGGGGAGCTGTTTTTT.

V usage is TRBV11-3 and J usage is TRBJ2-4; D gene unclear. Germline V gene data show CDR1 as SGHNT and CDR2 as YENEEA. This CDR3 has 13 amino acids. The V end lost 1 base, the J end lost 4 bases, and 5 bases lay between the germline ends. In DNA form, the CDR3 reads TGTGCCAGCAGCTTAGGCGGAAAAAACATTCAGTACTTC. This encodes CASSLGGKNIQYF.

This chain connects TRBV5-4 to TRBJ2-3; the match to TRBD1 covers 7 bases. The CDR3 loop spans 14 amino acids. After removal of 2 bases from V and 2 bases from J, the junction contained 2 bases not matched to a gene. Looked up from germline, CDR1 is SGHNT and CDR2 is YYREEE (reference sequence). The chain's CDR3 is CASSFGTATDTQYF. Written as DNA, the CDR3 is TGTGCCAGCAGCTTTGGGACAGCCACAGATACGCAGTATTTT.

The chain has TRBV20-1 and TRBJ2-5; a possible D gene is TRBD2 (5 bases). The CDR3 has 11 amino acids. V gave up 7 bases and J gave up 9 bases, with 15 bases separating them. From germline, CDR1 is DFQATT and CDR2 SNEGSKA (reference sequence). The CDR3 reads CSGRPGVAQYF. The CDR3 DNA reads as TGCAGTGGGCGGCCCGGGGTGGCCCAGTACTTC.